The present entry profiles one T cell receptor beta chain with its context. The antigen is undetermined. The record originates from a study of CD8 T cells in ankylosing spondylitis. The CDR3 has 14 amino acids. V lost 6 bases to trimming and J lost 4 bases, with 12 bases between them. CDR1 and CDR2 from the germline V gene are MNHNS and SASEGT. Study-level results: There was a TCR beta motif, made of 7 to 9 highly homologous variants, that appeared characteristic of ankylosing spondylitis blood.

TCRdb redid the calling of the 5' RACE reads with MiXCR, one entry per CDR3 protein. The sample consists of 800,000 to 900,000 distinct CDR3 sequences, about an eighth of them appearing once. Sequencing was done on a sample of blood, either unsorted or a sorted T cell fraction (not recorded which). V and J are TRBV6-1 and TRBJ2-2; no clear D. This receptor was identified in a male donor with ankylosing spondylitis. CDR3: CASSSRDTTGELFF. Here the CDR3 DNA reads TGTGCCAGCAGCTCCCGTGACACCACCGGGGAGCTGTTTTTT.